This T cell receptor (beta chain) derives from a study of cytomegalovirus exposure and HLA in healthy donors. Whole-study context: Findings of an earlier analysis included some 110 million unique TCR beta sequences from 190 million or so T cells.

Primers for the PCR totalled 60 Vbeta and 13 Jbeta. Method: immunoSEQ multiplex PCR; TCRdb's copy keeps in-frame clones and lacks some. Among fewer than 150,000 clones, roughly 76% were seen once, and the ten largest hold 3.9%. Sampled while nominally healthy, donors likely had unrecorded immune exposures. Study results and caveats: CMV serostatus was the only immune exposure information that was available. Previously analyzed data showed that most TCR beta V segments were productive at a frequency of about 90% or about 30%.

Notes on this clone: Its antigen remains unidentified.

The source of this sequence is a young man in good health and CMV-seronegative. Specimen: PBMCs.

The CDR3 coding sequence is TGTGCCAGCAGCCCGGGCTCCTTCGGGGTAAATCAGCCCCAGCATTTT. Its translation is CASSPGSFGVNQPQHF. The chain joins TRBV7-9 to TRBJ1-5, with D unclear. Looked up from germline, CDR1 is SEHNR and CDR2 is FQNEAQ (reference sequence). Trimming stripped 5 bases from V and 4 bases from J, with 18 bases between. The CDR3 is 16 amino acids. Using reference TRBV7-9 and TRBJ1-5 for the parts outside the CDR3, the full variable domain is DTGVSQNPRHKITKRGQNVTFRCDPISEHNRLYWYRQTLGQGPEFLTYFQNEAQLEKSRLLSDRFSAERPKGSFSTLEIQRTEQGDSAMYLCASSPGSFGVNQPQHFGDGTRLSIL.